The 10 T cell receptor beta chains presented below share a single source sample, sequenced in a study of neurological immune-mediated disorders. TCRdb reprocessed the 5' RACE reads with MiXCR, giving one entry per CDR3 protein. The table lists tens of thousands of distinct CDR3 sequences, approximately 15% of them singletons, with approximately 4% in the top ten. What was sequenced was CD4+ T cells from blood. The source of these receptors is a woman aged 55-70 years with HTLV-1-associated myelopathy (HAM/TSP).

This clonotype was picked up many times. V usage is TRBV5-1 and J usage is TRBJ2-1, with TRBD2 identical over 8 bases. CDR3 size: 15 residues. From germline, CDR1 is SGHRS and CDR2 YFSETQ. V shed 0 bases, J shed 7 bases, and the junction held 6 bases outside the gene matches. CDR3 in DNA: TGCGCCAGCAGCTTGGGACTAGCGTTAAAGAATGAGCAGTTCTTC. Its protein product is CASSLGLALKNEQFF.

This clonotype was detected many times. The CDR3 spells CASSLAGGNEQYF. In DNA form, the CDR3 reads TGTGCCAGCAGCTTAGCAGGGGGAAACGAGCAGTACTTC. The chain joins TRBV7-7 to TRBJ2-7; a weak D match, TRBD1 (6 bases). Trimming cost V 0 bases and J 5 bases, with 8 bases left between them. Germline V gene lookup returns CDR1 SSHAT and CDR2 FNYEAQ (reference sequence). There are 13 residues in the CDR3.

For this clonotype: A read error may produce the germline difference seen at one junction end. This chain's CDR3 is CASSPDRGGTNTESFF. The DNA of the CDR3 is TGTGCCAGCTCACCAGACAGGGGAGGTACTAACACTGAATCTTTCTTT. The chain uses TRBV18 and TRBJ1-1; 8 bases agree with TRBD1. Looked up from germline, CDR1 is KGHSH and CDR2 is LQKENI. This CDR3 contains 16 residues.

This clonotype was recorded many times. This chain joins TRBV27 and TRBJ2-1; 7 bases line up with TRBD1. Per germline, CDR1 MNHEY and CDR2 SMNVEV (reference sequence). The J segment lost 4 bases and the V segment lost 6 bases, leaving 6 bases of the junction unmatched. CDR3 length equals 14 residues. This CDR3 is CASSLDRRYNEQFF. CDR3 coding DNA: TGTGCCAGCAGCCTGGACAGGAGGTACAATGAGCAGTTCTTC.

The chain couples TRBV30 to TRBJ1-5; D unclear. Looked up from germline, CDR1 is GTSNPN and CDR2 is SVGIG (reference sequence). V lost 4 bases to trimming and J lost 4 bases, with 8 bases between them. The CDR3 spans 12 residues. The CDR3 protein is CAWTTGNQPQHF. The DNA for the CDR3 is TGTGCCTGGACGACGGGTAATCAGCCCCAGCATTTT.

At least ten counts were recorded for this clonotype. The chain uses TRBV14 and TRBJ2-1; possible D gene TRBD1, 5 bases. Trimming took off 1 base at V and 15 bases at J, with 16 bases between the two ends. The CDR3 has 13 amino acids. CDR1 is SGHDN, CDR2 FVKESK, per germline. CDR3 loop: CASSQAPGSGRFF. CDR3 sequence (DNA): TGTGCCAGCAGCCAAGCTCCAGGGTCTGGGCGGTTCTTC.

This clonotype came up many times. This sequence joins TRBV20-1 and TRBJ2-3; 11 nucleotides line up with TRBD2. The V segment lost 2 bases and the J segment 4 bases; nucleotides outside the gene matches: 8. This CDR3 region has 16 residues. Germline assignment: CDR1 DFQATT and CDR2 SNEGSKA (reference sequence). The CDR3 spells CSARIAGGRLADTQYF. The DNA of the CDR3 is TGCAGTGCTAGAATAGCGGGGGGGCGGTTGGCAGATACGCAGTATTTT.

This clonotype was counted many times. V usage is TRBV24-1 and J usage is TRBJ2-1; D not certain. The V and J ends lost 6 bases and 9 bases respectively, with 17 bases between them. Looked up from germline, CDR1 is KGHDR and CDR2 is SFDVKD. The CDR3 is 14 residues long. The CDR3 bases are TGTGCCACCAGTCGAGGCCCGTTGGATGCTGAGCAGTTCTTC. Its translation: CATSRGPLDAEQFF.

This clonotype has only a few counts. The rearrangement links TRBV7-6 to TRBJ1-3; D is unclear. Germline CDR1 reads SGHVS; CDR2 reads FNYEAQ. This CDR3 has 16 residues. The V end lost 2 bases, the J end lost 1 base, and 12 bases lay between the germline ends. The CDR3: CASSLNSAGSGNTIYF. The CDR3 coding sequence is TGTGCCAGCAGCTTAAATAGTGCGGGATCTGGAAACACCATATATTTT.

This clonotype was seen at least ten times. The chain links TRBV18 to TRBJ1-2; D may be TRBD1 (6 bases). CDR3 length equals 14 residues. Germline V gives CDR1 KGHSH, CDR2 LQKENI. The V end lost 2 bases, the J end lost 5 bases, and 12 bases lay between the germline ends. In DNA, the CDR3 is TGTGCCAGCTCACCAAGTGCGGGGGCGTATGGCTACACCTTC. Translating it yields CASSPSAGAYGYTF.